The clone carrying this TCR beta chain was counted between two and nine times. Its antigen is undetermined. Regarding donors, all were healthy bone marrow donors. Despite likely unrecorded immune exposures, the donors were nominally healthy at the time of sampling. The data were obtained in a study of cytomegalovirus exposure and HLA in healthy donors. General study points: Because they were indistinguishable, some V segments, including TRBV6-2 and TRBV6-3, were excluded.

PCR employed 60 Vbeta and 13 Jbeta primers. Clones were sequenced by immunoSEQ multiplex PCR, and TCRdb holds only the in-frame ones, with some missing. The repertoire consists of over 130,000 clones, with approximately 60% occurring once and the leading ten covering 5.5% to 9%. The length of the CDR3 is 15 residues. Germline V gives CDR1 SEHNR, CDR2 FQNEAQ (reference sequence). Losses at the gene ends were 5 bases for V and 4 bases for J; bases not matched to a gene: 9. The sample consisted of PBMCs. The V and J genes are TRBV7-9 and TRBJ1-1; 8 nucleotides align to TRBD1. This sequence originates from a woman between 55 and 75 years old in good health and CMV-seropositive. CDR3 DNA sequence: TGTGCCAGCAGCCCGCCTTCCGGGACAGGCACTGAAGCTTTCTTT. This encodes CASSPPSGTGTEAFF.